This T cell receptor (beta chain) was documented in a study of T cells in Graves' hyperthyroidism and ophthalmopathy. Investigators excluded patients with uncontrolled infection, other autoimmune disease, pregnancy or lactation. There are many counts of this clonotype. There were TCR beta CDR3 regions amplified from RNA transcripts. The TCR CDR3 first-round RT-PCR relied on the HTBI primer set. TCRdb ran MiXCR on the multiplex PCR reads and lists one entry per CDR3 protein. The sample consists of hundreds of thousands of distinct CDR3 sequences, approximately 14% of them appearing once. The sequencing sample was made of blood. The clonotype was recovered from a woman between 35 and 50 years old with Graves' ophthalmopathy.

CDR3 amino acids: CASRASGIQETQYF. In nucleotides, the CDR3 is TGTGCCAGCAGGGCTAGCGGGATCCAAGAGACCCAGTACTTC. The rearrangement links TRBV6-2 or TRBV6-3 to TRBJ2-5; TRBD2 matches 9 bases. V lost 6 bases and J lost 1; bases outside the gene matches: 3. From germline, CDR1 is MNHEY and CDR2 SVGEGT. The CDR3 runs to 14 residues.